This T cell receptor (beta chain) was observed in a study of blood T cell repertoires in COVID-19. The wider study: Samples of COVID-19 (acute and convalescent) were obtained from the United States, Italy and Spain. The analysed material was cDNA or gDNA that came from T cells, B-cell-depleted T cells, or PBMCs.

The germline V gene has CDR1 MNHNY and CDR2 SVGAGI (reference sequence). The CDR3 runs to 15 residues. Trimming took 4 bases from V and 1 from J; bases not matched to a gene: 2. Methods used by the authors: Reference gene primers were amplified, and this amplification served to estimate nucleated cell counts. Clones were sequenced by immunoSEQ multiplex PCR, and TCRdb holds only the in-frame ones, with some missing. That table supplies the V and J calls and clone size; D and trimming were determined from the DNA. Of more than 85,000 clones in the sample, 84% were seen once. The V gene is TRBV6-6, the J gene TRBJ2-3, with TRBD2 matching over 10 bases. The receptor was isolated from a man aged 35-49 years with active or convalescent COVID-19. Sequencing used peripheral blood. DNA of the CDR3: TGTGCCAGCAGTTCTCTAGCGGGGGGCACAGATACGCAGTATTTT. This sequence encodes CASSSLAGGTDTQYF.